The next 8 T cell receptor beta chains were all read from a single sample in a study of T-cell memory formation after mild COVID-19. MiXCR was run by TCRdb on the 5' RACE reads, yielding one entry per CDR3 protein. Seen here are 400,000 to 450,000 distinct CDR3 sequences, over 15% observed once, and the top ten hold roughly 21%. The sample taken for sequencing was PBMCs or a T cell subset sorted from them (not recorded which). Source of these receptors: a man between 18 and 35 years old who had mild COVID-19 (a few samples of this study predate the infection). Cell type and time point are not known.

V gene TRBV5-1 combines with J gene TRBJ2-2; D is ambiguous. Trimming cost V 9 bases and J 7 bases, with 10 bases left between them. The CDR3 extends over 11 amino acids. Germline V gene sequence: CDR1 SGHRS, CDR2 YFSETQ. CDR3 protein: CATLVVGELFF. The CDR3 nucleotides are TGCGCCACCCTTGTGGTCGGGGAGCTGTTTTTT.

The DNA for the CDR3 is TGCAGTGCTTCTACTCCCGGGCGGGAGCAGTACGTC. It is translated as CSASTPGREQYV. The chain is built from TRBV20-1 and TRBJ2-7; D is undetermined. The CDR3 spans 12 residues. Germline values: CDR1 DFQATT, CDR2 SNEGSKA (reference sequence). Trimming cost V 5 bases and J 7 bases, with 15 bases left between them.

DNA of the CDR3: TGTGCCATCAGTGAGACAGGGAAAGGATGGGCTTTCTTT. This codes for CAISETGKGWAFF. The chain carries TRBV10-3 and TRBJ1-1; weak D call: TRBD1 (6 bases). Between the trimmed V and J ends, which lost 2 bases and 11 bases, there was a span of 15 bases. The CDR3 totals 13 residues. The germline CDR1 and CDR2 sequences are ENHRY and SYGVKD.

In its sample, this clonotype was seen a few times. The chain joins TRBV6-5 to TRBJ1-1, with TRBD1 matching over 7 bases. The germline gives CDR1 MNHEY, CDR2 SVGAGI. The CDR3 consists of 15 residues. The V and J ends lost 4 bases and 2 bases, in that order; junction bases with no gene match: 7. CDR3 coding DNA: TGTGCCAGCAGTTCCAGGGGGGAAGTTAACACTGAAGCTTTCTTT. It is translated as CASSSRGEVNTEAFF.

This clonotype was seen once. Germline is not matched at one junction end, which may reflect a read error. CDR3 region: CASSRGSSGDNVMTF. CDR3 nucleotides: TGTGCCAGCAGCCGAGGAAGCTCTGGGGACAACGTCATGACTTTC. The rearrangement joins TRBV14 to TRBJ2-6, with a possible D match to TRBD1 (6 bases). The CDR3 contains 15 residues. CDR1 is SGHDN, CDR2 FVKESK, per germline.

This clonotype has more than one count but fewer than ten. This chain connects TRBV5-1 to TRBJ1-5; 10 nucleotides line up with TRBD1. The V segment lost 0 bases and the J segment 8 bases; nucleotides outside the gene matches: 2. The length of the CDR3 is 14 residues. The V gene's germline CDR1 is SGHRS and CDR2 YFSETQ. CDR3: CASSLEGQGEPQHF. CDR3 DNA sequence: TGCGCCAGCAGCTTGGAAGGACAGGGGGAGCCCCAGCATTTT.

The chain uses TRBV5-1 and TRBJ1-6, with a possible D match to TRBD1 (5 bases). With 0 bases removed from V and 9 bases from J, the gap between germline ends came to 19 bases. The CDR3 sequence is 17 residues long. Germline-derived CDR1 and CDR2 are SGHRS and YFSETQ. The CDR3 bases are TGCGCCAGCAGCTTGGTTGCGACAGAGACCATCGGTTCACCCCTCCACTTT. Its translation is CASSLVATETIGSPLHF.

The rearrangement joins TRBV5-1 to TRBJ2-5; 9 bases map to TRBD2. Germline V lookup: CDR1 SGHRS, CDR2 YFSETQ. CDR3 length: 14 residues. V gave up 7 bases and J gave up 1 base; unmatched junction bases: 5. CDR3 loop: CASAAGGVQETQYF. CDR3 DNA: TGCGCCAGCGCTGCGGGGGGGGTCCAAGAGACCCAGTACTTC.